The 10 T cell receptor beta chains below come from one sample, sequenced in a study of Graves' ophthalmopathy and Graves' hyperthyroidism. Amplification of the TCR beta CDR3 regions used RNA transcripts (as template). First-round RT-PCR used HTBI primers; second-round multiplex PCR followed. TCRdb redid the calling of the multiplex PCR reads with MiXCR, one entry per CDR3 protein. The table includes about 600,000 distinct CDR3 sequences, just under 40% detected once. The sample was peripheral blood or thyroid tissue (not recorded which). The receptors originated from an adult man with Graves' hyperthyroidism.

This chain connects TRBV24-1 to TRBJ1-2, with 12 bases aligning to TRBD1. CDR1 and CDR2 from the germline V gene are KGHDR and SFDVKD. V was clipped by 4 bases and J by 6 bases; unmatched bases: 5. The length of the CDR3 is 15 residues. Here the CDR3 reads CATSDPGTGGNGYTF. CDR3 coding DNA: TGTGCCACCAGTGACCCCGGGACAGGGGGCAATGGCTACACCTTC.

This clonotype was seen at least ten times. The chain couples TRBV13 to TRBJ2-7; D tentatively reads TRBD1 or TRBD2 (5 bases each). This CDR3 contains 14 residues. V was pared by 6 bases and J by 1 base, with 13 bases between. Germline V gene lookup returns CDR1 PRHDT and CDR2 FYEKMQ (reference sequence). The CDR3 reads CASSSGTNSYEQYF. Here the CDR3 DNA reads TGTGCCAGCAGTTCCGGGACCAATTCCTACGAGCAGTACTTC.

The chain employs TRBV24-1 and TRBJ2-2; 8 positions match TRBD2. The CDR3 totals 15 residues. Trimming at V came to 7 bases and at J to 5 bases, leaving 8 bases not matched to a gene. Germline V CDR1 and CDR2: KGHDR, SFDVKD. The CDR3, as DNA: TGTGCCACCAGCTATGGGACTAGAGGGACCGGGGAGCTGTTTTTT. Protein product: CATSYGTRGTGELFF.

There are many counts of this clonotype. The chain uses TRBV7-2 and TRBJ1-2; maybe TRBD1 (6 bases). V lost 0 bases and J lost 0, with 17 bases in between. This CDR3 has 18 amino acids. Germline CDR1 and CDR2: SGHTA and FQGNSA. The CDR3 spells CASSLAGQINRANYGYTF. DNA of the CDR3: TGTGCCAGCAGCTTAGCAGGACAGATCAATAGGGCTAACTATGGCTACACCTTC.

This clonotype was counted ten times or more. The CDR3 region has the DNA TGTGCCAGCAGCGTTCCAGGGGGCGCGTATGGCTACACCTTC. The encoded protein is CASSVPGGAYGYTF. The rearrangement uses TRBV6-1 and TRBJ1-2, with TRBD1 matching 8 bases. Germline-derived CDR1 and CDR2 are MNHNS and SASEGT. The V segment lost 6 bases and the J segment 5 bases; nucleotides outside the gene matches: 8. The CDR3 contains 14 residues.

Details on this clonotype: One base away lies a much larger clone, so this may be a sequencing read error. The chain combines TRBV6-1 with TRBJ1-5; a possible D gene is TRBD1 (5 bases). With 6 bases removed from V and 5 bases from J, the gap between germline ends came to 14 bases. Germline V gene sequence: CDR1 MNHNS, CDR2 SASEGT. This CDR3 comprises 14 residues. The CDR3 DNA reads TGTGCCAGCAGCGGAAGGGACGGTTATCAGCCCCAGCATTTT. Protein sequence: CASSGRDGYQPQHF.

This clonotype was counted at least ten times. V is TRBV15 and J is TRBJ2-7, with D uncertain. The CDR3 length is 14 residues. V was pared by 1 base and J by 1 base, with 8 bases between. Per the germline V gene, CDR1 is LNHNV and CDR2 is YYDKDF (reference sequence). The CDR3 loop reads CATSRVQSSYEQYF. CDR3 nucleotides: TGTGCCACCAGCAGAGTTCAGAGTTCCTACGAGCAGTACTTC. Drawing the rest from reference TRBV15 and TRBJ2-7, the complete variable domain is DAMVIQNPRYQVTQFGKPVTLSCSQTLNHNVMYWYQQKSSQAPKLLFHYYDKDFNNEADTPDNFQSRRPNTSFCFLDIRSPGLGDTAMYLCATSRVQSSYEQYFGPGTRLTVT.

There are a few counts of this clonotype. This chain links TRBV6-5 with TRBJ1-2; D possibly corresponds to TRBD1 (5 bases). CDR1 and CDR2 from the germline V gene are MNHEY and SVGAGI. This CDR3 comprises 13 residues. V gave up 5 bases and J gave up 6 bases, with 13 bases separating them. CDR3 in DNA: TGTGCCAGCAGTCCTCGGGACGTTCATGGCTACACCTTC. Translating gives CASSPRDVHGYTF.

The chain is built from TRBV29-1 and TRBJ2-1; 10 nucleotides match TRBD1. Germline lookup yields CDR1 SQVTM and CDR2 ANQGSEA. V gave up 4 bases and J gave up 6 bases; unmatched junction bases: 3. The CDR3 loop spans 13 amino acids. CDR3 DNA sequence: TGCAGCGTTGGCGGGACAGGGGCCAATGAGCAGTTCTTC. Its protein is CSVGGTGANEQFF.

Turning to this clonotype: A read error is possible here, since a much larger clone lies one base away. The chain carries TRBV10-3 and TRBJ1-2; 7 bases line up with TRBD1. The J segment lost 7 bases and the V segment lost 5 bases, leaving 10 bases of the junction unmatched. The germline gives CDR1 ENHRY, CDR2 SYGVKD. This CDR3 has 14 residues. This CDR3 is CAISYSSGGAGYTF. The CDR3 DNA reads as TGTGCCATCAGTTACTCTTCAGGGGGGGCTGGCTACACCTTC.